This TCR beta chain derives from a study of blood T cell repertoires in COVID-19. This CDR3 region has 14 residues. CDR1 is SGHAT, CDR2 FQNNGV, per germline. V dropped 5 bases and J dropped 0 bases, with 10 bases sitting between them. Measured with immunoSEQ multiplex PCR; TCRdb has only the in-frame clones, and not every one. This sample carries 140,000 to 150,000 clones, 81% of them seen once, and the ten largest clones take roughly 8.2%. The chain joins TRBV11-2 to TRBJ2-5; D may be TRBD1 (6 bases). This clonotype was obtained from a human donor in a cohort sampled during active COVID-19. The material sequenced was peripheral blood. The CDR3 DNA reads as TGTGCCAGCAGCATCCGGGACAACCAAGAGACCCAGTACTTC. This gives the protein CASSIRDNQETQYF.